Below, one TCR beta chain is given with its context. V trimming: 5 bases; J trimming: 5 bases; junction bases outside the gene matches: 6. CDR1 is LGHDT and CDR2 is YNNKEL in the germline V gene (reference sequence). The CDR3 runs 13 residues. Produced via immunoSEQ multiplex PCR; TCRdb's table is partial and in-frame only. The sample shows over 200,000 clones, about 86% of them seen only once. The data derive from a study of blood T cell repertoires in COVID-19. Input material: peripheral blood. This chain joins TRBV3-1 (or the pseudogene TRBV3-2) and TRBJ2-7; 7 bases are shared with TRBD1. This receptor was taken from a woman under 40 who had recovered from COVID-19. CDR3 nucleotides: TGTGCCAGCAGCGACAGGGCCTGGGACGAGCAGTACTTC. Translated, it gives CASSDRAWDEQYF.